This entry lists 8 T cell receptor beta chains sequenced from one sample in a study of blood T cell repertoires in COVID-19. Clones were read by immunoSEQ multiplex PCR, and TCRdb kept only the in-frame ones, dropping some. The sample consists of some 140,000 clones, about four fifths of them appearing once. The sample comprised peripheral blood. The receptors were sampled from a woman between 55 and 75 years old with acute or convalescent COVID-19.

This clone was counted a few times. The chain joins TRBV19 to TRBJ2-6; 8 positions match TRBD1. The CDR3 has 18 amino acids. The trim removed 1 base at V and 2 bases at J, leaving 7 bases unmatched. Germline-derived CDR1 and CDR2 are LNHDA and SQIVND (reference sequence). CDR3 amino acids: CASSIVNRGSPGANVLTF. In DNA, the CDR3 is TGTGCCAGTAGTATAGTAAACAGGGGGAGCCCTGGGGCCAACGTCCTGACTTTC.

This clone was recorded once. This CDR3 reads CASSSFFDRDGYTF. The CDR3 region has the DNA TGTGCCAGCAGTTCGTTTTTCGACAGGGATGGCTACACCTTC. The V gene is TRBV6-6, the J gene TRBJ1-2; the match to TRBD1 covers 7 bases. V trimming: 4 bases; J trimming: 6 bases; junction bases outside the gene matches: 8. CDR3 length: 14 residues. Germline CDR1 is MNHNY and CDR2 is SVGAGI (reference sequence).

The rearrangement uses TRBV18 and TRBJ2-7; TRBD2 matches at 16 bases. This CDR3 region has 17 residues. V shed 3 bases and J 6 bases; nucleotides not matched to a gene: 8. Germline CDR1 KGHSH, CDR2 LQKENI. The CDR3 coding sequence is TGTGCCAGCTCACCCGGGACTAGCGGGGGGGGCCGAGCCGAGCAGTACTTC. It encodes CASSPGTSGGGRAEQYF.

The V and J genes are TRBV5-1 and TRBJ2-5; 8 nucleotides align to TRBD1. V lost 5 bases and J lost 5; bases outside the gene matches: 8. This CDR3 has 14 residues. Germline CDR1 is SGHRS and CDR2 is YFSETQ. In nucleotides, the CDR3 is TGCGCCAGCAGGACCGGACAGGGCGCCGAGACCCAGTACTTC. As protein: CASRTGQGAETQYF.

This clone has just a few counts. The V gene is TRBV19, the J gene TRBJ1-1, with D possibly matching TRBD1 (5 bases). CDR1 and CDR2 from the germline V gene are LNHDA and SQIVND (reference sequence). The V end lost 2 bases, the J end lost 10 bases, and 17 bases lay between the germline ends. CDR3 length: 14 residues. The CDR3 sequence: CASSIRGTVSAAFF. In DNA form, the CDR3 reads TGTGCCAGTAGTATACGGGGGACCGTGTCTGCAGCTTTCTTT.

V usage is TRBV19 and J usage is TRBJ1-1, with TRBD1 identical over 7 bases. This CDR3 contains 19 residues. J was trimmed by 2 bases and V by 0 bases; bases with no gene match: 15. Germline V gene data show CDR1 as LNHDA and CDR2 as SQIVND (reference sequence). The CDR3 DNA sequence: TGTGCCAGTAGTATAGATCTCACAAGCCGGGACAGTGTTAACACTGAAGCTTTCTTT. As protein: CASSIDLTSRDSVNTEAFF.

The rearrangement uses TRBV15 and TRBJ1-5; no clear D. Trimming removed 1 base from V and 11 bases from J, with 12 bases in between. Germline lookup yields CDR1 LNHNV and CDR2 YYDKDF (reference sequence). The CDR3 is made up of 13 amino acids. CDR3 residues: CATSRGRDGTQHF. The DNA for the CDR3 is TGTGCCACCAGCAGAGGGAGGGATGGAACCCAGCATTTT.

This chain joins TRBV7-9 and TRBJ2-7, with TRBD1 matching over 8 bases. Germline loops: CDR1 SEHNR, CDR2 FQNEAQ (reference sequence). This CDR3 contains 15 residues. V shed 2 bases, J shed 1 base, and the junction held 4 bases outside the gene matches. CDR3 in DNA: TGTGCCAGCAGCTTATTCGGGACAGGTTCCTACGAGCAGTACTTC. Translated: CASSLFGTGSYEQYF.